This T cell receptor (beta chain) appears in the sequencing data of a study of blood T cell repertoires in COVID-19. The repertoire was sequenced with immunoSEQ multiplex PCR; TCRdb's copy has only in-frame clones and lacks some. This table has roughly 52,000 clones, around nine tenths appearing once. This CDR3 spans 16 amino acids. V lost 3 bases and J 3 bases, leaving 14 bases between the germline ends. Germline assignment: CDR1 SGHTA and CDR2 FQGNSA. The chain employs TRBV7-2 and TRBJ2-2; D remains ambiguous. The sample taken for sequencing was peripheral blood. This TCR came from a man aged 45-65 years with acute or convalescent COVID-19. CDR3 coding DNA: TGTGCCAGCAGCTTCGTAACTCAGGTGTACACCGGGGAGCTGTTTTTT. This translates into CASSFVTQVYTGELFF.